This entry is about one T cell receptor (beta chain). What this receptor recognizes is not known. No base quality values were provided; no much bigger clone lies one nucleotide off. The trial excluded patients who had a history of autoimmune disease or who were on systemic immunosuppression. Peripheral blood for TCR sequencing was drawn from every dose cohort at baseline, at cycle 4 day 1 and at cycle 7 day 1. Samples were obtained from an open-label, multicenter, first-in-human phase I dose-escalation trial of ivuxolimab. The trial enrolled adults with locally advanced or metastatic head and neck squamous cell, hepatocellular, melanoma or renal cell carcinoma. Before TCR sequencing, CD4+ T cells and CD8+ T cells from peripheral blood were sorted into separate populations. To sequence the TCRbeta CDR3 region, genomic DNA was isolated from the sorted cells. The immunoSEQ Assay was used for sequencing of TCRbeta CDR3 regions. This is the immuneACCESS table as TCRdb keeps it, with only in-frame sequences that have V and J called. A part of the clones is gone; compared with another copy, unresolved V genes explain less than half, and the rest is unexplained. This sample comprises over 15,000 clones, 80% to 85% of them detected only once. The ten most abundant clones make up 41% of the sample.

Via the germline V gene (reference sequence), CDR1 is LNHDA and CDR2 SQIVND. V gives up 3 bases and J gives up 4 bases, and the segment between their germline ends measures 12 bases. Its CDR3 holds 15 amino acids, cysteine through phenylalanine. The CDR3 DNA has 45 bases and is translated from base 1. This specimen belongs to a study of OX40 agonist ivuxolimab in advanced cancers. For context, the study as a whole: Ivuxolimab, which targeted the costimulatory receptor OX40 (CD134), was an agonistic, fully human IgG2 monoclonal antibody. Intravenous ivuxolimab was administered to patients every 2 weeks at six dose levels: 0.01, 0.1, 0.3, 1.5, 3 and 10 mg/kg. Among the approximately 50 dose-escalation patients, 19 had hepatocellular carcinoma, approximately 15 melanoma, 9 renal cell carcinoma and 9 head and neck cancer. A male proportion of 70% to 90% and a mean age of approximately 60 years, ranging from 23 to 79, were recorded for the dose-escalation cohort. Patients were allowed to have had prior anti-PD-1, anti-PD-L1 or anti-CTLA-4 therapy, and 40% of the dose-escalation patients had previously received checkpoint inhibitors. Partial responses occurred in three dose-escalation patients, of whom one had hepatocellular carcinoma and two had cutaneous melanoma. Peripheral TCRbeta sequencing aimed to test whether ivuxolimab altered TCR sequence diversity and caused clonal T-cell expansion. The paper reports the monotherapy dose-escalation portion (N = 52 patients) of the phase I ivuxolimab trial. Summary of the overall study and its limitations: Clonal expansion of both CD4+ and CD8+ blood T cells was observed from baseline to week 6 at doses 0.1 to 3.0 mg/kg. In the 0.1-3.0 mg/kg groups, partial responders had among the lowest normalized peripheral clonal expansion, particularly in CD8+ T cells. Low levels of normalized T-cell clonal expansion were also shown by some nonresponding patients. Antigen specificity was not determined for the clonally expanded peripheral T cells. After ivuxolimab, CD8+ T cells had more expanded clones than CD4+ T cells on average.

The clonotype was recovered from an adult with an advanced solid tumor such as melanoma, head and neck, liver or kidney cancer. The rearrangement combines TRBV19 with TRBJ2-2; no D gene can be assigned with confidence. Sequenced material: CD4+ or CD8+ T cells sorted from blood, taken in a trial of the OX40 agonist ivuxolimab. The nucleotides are TGTGCCAGTAGTATGAAACTCCTCTCCACCGGGGAGCTGTTTTTT. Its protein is CASSMKLLSTGELFF.